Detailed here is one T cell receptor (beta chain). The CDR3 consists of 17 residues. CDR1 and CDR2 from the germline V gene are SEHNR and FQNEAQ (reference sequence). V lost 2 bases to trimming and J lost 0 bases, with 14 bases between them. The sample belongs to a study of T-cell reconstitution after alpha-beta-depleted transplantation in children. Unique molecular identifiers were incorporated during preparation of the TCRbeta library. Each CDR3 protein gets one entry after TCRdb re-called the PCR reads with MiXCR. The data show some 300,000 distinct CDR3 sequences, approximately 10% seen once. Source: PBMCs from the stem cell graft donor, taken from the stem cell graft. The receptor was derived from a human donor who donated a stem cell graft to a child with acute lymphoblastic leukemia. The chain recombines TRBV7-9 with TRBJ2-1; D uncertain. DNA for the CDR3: TGTGCCAGCAGCTTATCTCTCGGCGGTTCCTCCTACAATGAGCAGTTCTTC. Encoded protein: CASSLSLGGSSYNEQFF. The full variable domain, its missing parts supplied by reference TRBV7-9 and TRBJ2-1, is DTGVSQNPRHKITKRGQNVTFRCDPISEHNRLYWYRQTLGQGPEFLTYFQNEAQLEKSRLLSDRFSAERPKGSFSTLEIQRTEQGDSAMYLCASSLSLGGSSYNEQFFGPGTRLTVL.